This entry lists 19 T cell receptor beta chains sequenced from one sample in a study of cytotoxic CD8 clonotypes in ibrutinib-treated CLL. Profiled with immunoSEQ multiplex PCR; TCRdb holds only in-frame clones, not every one. In the table there are some 92,000 clones, about 74% of which are singletons. This sample comprised PBMCs, obtained after 24 months of ibrutinib treatment. The receptors shown here come from a human donor with chronic lymphocytic leukemia.

The rearrangement uses TRBV30 and TRBJ2-5, with a possible D match to TRBD1 (5 bases). V was trimmed by 5 bases and J by 5 bases, leaving 12 bases between them. Germline CDR1 reads GTSNPN; CDR2 reads SVGIG (reference sequence). The length of the CDR3 is 12 residues. As DNA, the CDR3 is TGTGCCTGGGACCTCTCAGGGGAGACCCAGTACTTC. Translating it yields CAWDLSGETQYF.

The rearrangement joins TRBV5-5 to TRBJ2-7; the match to TRBD2 covers 12 bases. The CDR3 loop spans 15 amino acids. CDR1 and CDR2 (germline): SGHKS, YYEKEE (reference sequence). The V and J ends lost 4 bases and 2 bases, in that order; junction bases with no gene match: 4. The CDR3 DNA is TGTGCCAGCAGCCCGGGACTAGCGGGTACCTACGAGCAGTACTTC. Its translation: CASSPGLAGTYEQYF.

This clone was counted a few times. The chain combines TRBV19 with TRBJ2-3, with 7 bases that match TRBD2. Germline assignment: CDR1 LNHDA and CDR2 SQIVND (reference sequence). V trimming: 6 bases; J trimming: 0 bases; junction bases outside the gene matches: 12. The CDR3 is made up of 17 amino acids. The CDR3 region is CASSPLGGQTSTDTQYF. As DNA, the CDR3 is TGTGCCAGTAGCCCCTTGGGAGGGCAGACTAGCACAGATACGCAGTATTTT.

This clone was found a few times. The J gene is TRBJ1-5, the V gene TRBV6-6; the D gene is possibly TRBD1 (6 bases). CDR3 size: 13 residues. V was pared by 7 bases and J by 7 bases, with 14 bases between. Germline V gives CDR1 MNHNY, CDR2 SVGAGI (reference sequence). In DNA form, the CDR3 reads TGTGCCAGCACCGTCGGGGGCGGGCAGCCCCAGCATTTT. It translates to CASTVGGGQPQHF.

The chain uses TRBV30 and TRBJ1-1; 11 bases are a match to TRBD1. Trimming took 6 bases from V and 1 from J; bases not matched to a gene: 4. The length of the CDR3 is 14 residues. In germline, CDR1 is GTSNPN, CDR2 SVGIG (reference sequence). The CDR3 reads CACKGQGENTEAFF. The CDR3 nucleotides are TGTGCCTGTAAGGGACAGGGGGAGAACACTGAAGCTTTCTTT.

The CDR3: CASSFRGVEKLFF. The CDR3 nucleotides are TGTGCCAGCAGTTTTAGAGGGGTTGAAAAACTGTTTTTT. The V and J genes are TRBV28 and TRBJ1-4, with D perhaps matching TRBD1 (5 bases). This CDR3 is 13 amino acids long. Germline V gives CDR1 MDHEN, CDR2 SYDVKM. Trimming removed 3 bases from V and 7 bases from J, with 9 bases in between.

This chain joins TRBV7-6 and TRBJ2-3; TRBD1 might be the D (6 bases). V was shortened by 3 bases and J by 0 bases, with 10 bases between the two germline ends. The CDR3 covers 15 residues. In germline, CDR1 is SGHVS, CDR2 FNYEAQ. CDR3 bases: TGTGCCAGCAGCTTCGGGACAACTAGCACAGATACGCAGTATTTT. Its translation is CASSFGTTSTDTQYF.

The V gene is TRBV6-5, the J gene TRBJ1-6; TRBD1 agrees at 7 bases. From germline, CDR1 is MNHEY and CDR2 SVGAGI. CDR3 length: 14 residues. The V and J ends lost 4 bases and 9 bases, in that order; junction bases with no gene match: 6. The CDR3 is CASSSDRPTSPLHF. For the CDR3, the DNA is TGTGCCAGCAGTTCGGACAGGCCGACTTCACCCCTCCACTTT.

The chain has TRBV6-6 and TRBJ2-4; the match to TRBD1 covers 11 bases. The CDR3 totals 15 residues. The ends lost 0 bases at V and 9 bases at J; junction bases unmatched: 4. Germline CDR1 MNHNY, CDR2 SVGAGI (reference sequence). DNA of the CDR3: TGTGCCAGCAGTTACTCGGGACAGGGGGGCGTCATTCAGTACTTC. It is translated as CASSYSGQGGVIQYF.

V and J are TRBV4-2 and TRBJ2-5; TRBD2 matches 12 bases. The germline V gene encodes CDR1 LGHNA and CDR2 YNFKEQ. The CDR3 contains 15 residues. V dropped 5 bases and J dropped 4; count of bases not matched to a gene: 5. CDR3: CASSSLAGGRETQYF. The CDR3 nucleotides are TGTGCCAGCAGCAGTCTAGCGGGGGGGAGAGAGACCCAGTACTTC.

This clone was seen only a few times. The chain has TRBV11-2 and TRBJ2-1; tentatively, D is TRBD2 (5 bases). Per the germline V gene, CDR1 is SGHAT and CDR2 is FQNNGV. This CDR3 region has 15 residues. The V end lost 3 bases, the J end lost 5 bases, and 14 bases lay between the germline ends. CDR3 sequence: CASSFMGVDHNEQFF. The CDR3 region has the DNA TGTGCCAGCAGCTTTATGGGAGTTGACCACAATGAGCAGTTCTTC.

This clone was seen a single time. V usage is TRBV27 and J usage is TRBJ2-1; perhaps D is TRBD1 or TRBD2 (6 bases each). V was shortened by 3 bases and J by 3 bases, with 9 bases between the two germline ends. The germline V gene has CDR1 MNHEY and CDR2 SMNVEV (reference sequence). CDR3 length: 14 residues. The CDR3 nucleotides are TGTGCCAGCAGTTTGGGGGGCTTCTACAATGAGCAGTTCTTC. Its translation is CASSLGGFYNEQFF.

This clone was detected only a few times. The chain carries TRBV27 and TRBJ1-2; the match to TRBD1 covers 7 bases. Germline assignment: CDR1 MNHEY and CDR2 SMNVEV (reference sequence). J gave up 3 bases and V 3 bases, and 1 base lay outside the gene matches. This CDR3 contains 13 residues. CDR3 DNA: TGTGCCAGCAGTTTGGGACAGCACTATGGCTACACCTTC. Encoded protein: CASSLGQHYGYTF.

The chain recombines TRBV5-6 with TRBJ2-2; 7 nucleotides align to TRBD1. The trim removed 0 bases at V and 4 bases at J, leaving 6 bases unmatched. The CDR3 sequence is 16 residues long. The germline gives CDR1 SGHDT, CDR2 YYEEEE. The CDR3 sequence: CASSLVTGVLTGELFF. The CDR3 DNA is TGTGCCAGCAGCTTGGTAACAGGGGTCCTCACCGGGGAGCTGTTTTTT. Using reference TRBV5-6 and TRBJ2-2 for the parts outside the CDR3, the full variable domain is DAGVTQSPTHLIKTRGQQVTLRCSPKSGHDTVSWYQQALGQGPQFIFQYYEEEERQRGNFPDRFSGHQFPNYSSELNVNALLLGDSALYLCASSLVTGVLTGELFFGEGSRLTVL.

The chain uses TRBV15 and TRBJ1-1; D not resolved. V was shortened by 4 bases and J by 0 bases, with 9 bases between the two germline ends. The length of the CDR3 is 14 residues. Germline V gives CDR1 LNHNV, CDR2 YYDKDF (reference sequence). The CDR3 DNA follows: TGTGCCACCAGCAAGGTAGGCTTGAACACTGAAGCTTTCTTT. Translated: CATSKVGLNTEAFF.

J is TRBJ2-5 and V is TRBV19, with D maybe TRBD1 (5 bases). V dropped 0 bases and J dropped 1 base, with 12 bases sitting between them. This CDR3 spans 16 amino acids. Germline V gene sequence: CDR1 LNHDA, CDR2 SQIVND (reference sequence). CDR3 in amino acids: CASSIEARVSQETQYF. The DNA for the CDR3 is TGTGCCAGTAGTATAGAGGCCAGGGTAAGCCAAGAGACCCAGTACTTC. The whole variable domain, remainder taken from reference TRBV19 and TRBJ2-5, is DGGITQSPKYLFRKEGQNVTLSCEQNLNHDAMYWYRQDPGQGLRLIYYSQIVNDFQKGDIAEGYSVSREKKESFPLTVTSAQKNPTAFYLCASSIEARVSQETQYFGPGTRLLVL.

The chain's CDR3 is CASSSPFGGGEVEGVQFF. CDR3 DNA sequence: TGTGCCAGCAGCTCCCCCTTCGGGGGGGGAGAGGTTGAGGGGGTGCAGTTCTTC. The V call is TRBV11-1, the J call TRBJ2-1, with 8 bases identical to TRBD2. Trimming at V came to 4 bases and at J to 12 bases, leaving 23 bases not matched to a gene. The CDR3 runs 18 residues. The V gene's germline CDR1 is SGHAT and CDR2 FQDESV (reference sequence).

The rearrangement links TRBV4-1 to TRBJ2-4, with TRBD1 matching over 8 bases. Per the germline V gene, CDR1 is MGHRA and CDR2 is YSYEKL. V lost 4 bases, J lost 0 bases, and 17 bases stayed unmatched. This CDR3 has 20 amino acids. DNA for the CDR3: TGCGCCAGCAGCCGAGACTCGGGACAGGACCAAGAGCTAGCCAAAAACATTCAGTACTTC. Its translation: CASSRDSGQDQELAKNIQYF.

The rearrangement joins TRBV6-1 to TRBJ2-7, with a weak D call TRBD1 (5 bases). Germline V gives CDR1 MNHNS, CDR2 SASEGT. CDR3 length: 15 amino acids. V dropped 5 bases and J dropped 0 bases, with 14 bases sitting between them. The CDR3 region is CASSPTRVSSYEQYF. The CDR3 nucleotides are TGTGCCAGCAGTCCAACCAGGGTCAGCTCCTACGAGCAGTACTTC.